This T cell receptor (beta chain) appears in the sequencing data of a study of T cell responses to AZD1222 COVID-19 vaccine. For the study at large: Researchers grouped second doses given at about 4 or about 12 weeks into one pool.

The V end lost 5 bases, the J end lost 1 base, and 11 bases lay between the germline ends. The CDR3 length is 14 residues. Germline CDR1 reads SGHTA; CDR2 reads FQGNSA. In the case of this clone: The antigen remains undetermined.

Study-wide findings and caveats: Within unmutated variant regions lay the reported targets of nearly half of spike-specific TCRs. Donors skewed white British and female; clonal diversity was possibly underestimated. Spike-specific TCR depth and breadth grew after two AZD1222 doses.

TCRdb's copy holds only in-frame clones and misses some; the assay was immunoSEQ multiplex PCR. The sample lists roughly 120,000 clones, 88% seen once, with 3.5% to 4.5% in the top ten. The sample in question was peripheral blood, obtained on day 0 of AZD1222 vaccination. The clonotype was recovered from an adult in good health. The chain joins TRBV7-2 to TRBJ2-5, with D perhaps matching TRBD1 (6 bases). The CDR3 spells CASSDRTVQETQYF. In nucleotides, the CDR3 is TGTGCCAGCAGCGACCGGACAGTCCAAGAGACCCAGTACTTC.